This T cell receptor beta chain was retrieved from a study of cytomegalovirus exposure and HLA in healthy donors. The PCR was carried out with 60 Vbeta primers and 13 Jbeta primers. Produced via immunoSEQ multiplex PCR; TCRdb's table is partial and in-frame only. The table lists 120,000 to 150,000 clones, roughly 79% of them singletons. Study-wide findings and caveats: Later analysis identified a missense DCLRE1C variant that was linked to TCR beta V- and J-gene trimming. A later analysis found TCR association rates differed by HLA locus, highest for DRB1 and lowest for HLA-C.

Trimming pared 5 bases from V and 2 bases from J, leaving 3 bases between. This CDR3 has 11 residues. Germline CDR1 SGHTA, CDR2 FQGNSA. Comment on this clone: The antigen is not known.

The receptor was derived from a woman aged 25 to 39 in good health and CMV-seronegative. This chain links TRBV7-2 with TRBJ1-1; D gene uncertain. The sequenced sample consisted of PBMCs. The chain's CDR3 is CASSGNTEAFF. In nucleotides, the CDR3 is TGTGCCAGCAGCGGCAACACTGAAGCTTTCTTT.